The 31 T cell receptor beta chains given below trace back to one sample, sequenced in a study of immune evolution from preneoplasia to lung adenocarcinoma. TCRdb's table, derived via immunoSEQ multiplex PCR, lists solely in-frame clones and lacks some. Among thousands of clones listed, around four fifths were seen once. Source material: FFPE adjacent normal lung tissue. Receptors were obtained from an older donor with lung adenocarcinoma.

The chain links TRBV10-3 to TRBJ2-2; D is perhaps TRBD1 (5 bases). Germline V lookup: CDR1 ENHRY, CDR2 SYGVKD. The length of the CDR3 is 15 residues. The V end lost 6 bases, the J end lost 4 bases, and 15 bases lay between the germline ends. The CDR3 coding sequence is TGTGCCATCAGCGACAGCCACTCCGGCACCGGGGAGCTGTTTTTT. Translation: CAISDSHSGTGELFF.

The V gene is TRBV11-1, the J gene TRBJ2-5; 7 nucleotides match TRBD2. With 3 bases clipped from V and 2 bases from J, the junction kept 6 bases outside the gene matches. Germline V gives CDR1 SGHAT, CDR2 FQDESV (reference sequence). This CDR3 spans 15 amino acids. In nucleotides, the CDR3 is TGTGCCAGCAGCTTGGGGGACTACGGACAAGAGACCCAGTACTTC. This gives the protein CASSLGDYGQETQYF.

The chain carries TRBV5-1 and TRBJ2-7, with TRBD2 matching 12 bases. Germline V gene sequence: CDR1 SGHRS, CDR2 YFSETQ. The CDR3 runs to 17 residues. V shed 0 bases and J 3 bases; nucleotides not matched to a gene: 7. The CDR3 sequence: CASSLGARLAGDYEQYF. The CDR3 nucleotides read TGCGCCAGCAGCTTGGGGGCCCGACTAGCGGGAGACTACGAGCAGTACTTC. Supplemented by reference TRBV5-1 and TRBJ2-7, the full variable domain reads KAGVTQTPRYLIKTRGQQVTLSCSPISGHRSVSWYQQTPGQGLQFLFEYFSETQRNKGNFPGRFSGRQFSNSRSEMNVSTLELGDSALYLCASSLGARLAGDYEQYFGPGTRLTVT.

The V and J genes are TRBV5-6 and TRBJ1-4, with unresolved D. Germline-derived CDR1 and CDR2 are SGHDT and YYEEEE. This CDR3 spans 12 amino acids. The V end was cut by 1 base, the J end by 8 bases, with 6 bases between. This chain's CDR3 is CASSLSGEKLFF. The CDR3 region has the DNA TGTGCCAGCAGCTTGTCTGGCGAAAAACTGTTTTTT.

V and J are TRBV10-2 and TRBJ2-5; no clear D gene. This CDR3 region has 13 residues. The germline CDR1 and CDR2 sequences are WSHSY and SAAADI. Trimming took off 4 bases at V and 1 base at J, with 7 bases between the two ends. DNA for the CDR3: TGCGCCAGCAGTGTAGGTAGCCAAGAGACCCAGTACTTC. It encodes CASSVGSQETQYF.

The chain recombines TRBV5-1 with TRBJ2-7, with 7 nucleotides matching TRBD2. Trimming removed 0 bases from V and 5 bases from J; junction bases left unmatched: 11. Germline-derived CDR1 and CDR2 are SGHRS and YFSETQ. The CDR3 runs to 16 residues. In DNA form, the CDR3 reads TGCGCCAGCAGCTTGGAGGGCTTGGGCGGGAGAGACGAGCAGTACTTC. It yields the protein CASSLEGLGGRDEQYF. Drawing the rest from reference TRBV5-1 and TRBJ2-7, the complete variable domain is KAGVTQTPRYLIKTRGQQVTLSCSPISGHRSVSWYQQTPGQGLQFLFEYFSETQRNKGNFPGRFSGRQFSNSRSEMNVSTLELGDSALYLCASSLEGLGGRDEQYFGPGTRLTVT.

This clone has a single count. This chain connects TRBV28 to TRBJ1-2, with a tentative D call TRBD1 (6 bases). This CDR3 comprises 15 residues. V gave up 5 bases and J gave up 0 bases, with 13 bases separating them. Germline CDR1 and CDR2: MDHEN and SYDVKM. The CDR3 DNA is TGTGCCAGCAGTCTTCGACGGACAGCTAACTATGGCTACACCTTC. It translates to CASSLRRTANYGYTF.

This clone was recorded once. This chain uses TRBV10-3 with TRBJ1-5; D remains unclear. Germline assignment: CDR1 ENHRY and CDR2 SYGVKD. V was clipped by 0 bases and J by 7 bases, with 4 bases between them. This CDR3 comprises 12 residues. CDR3 sequence reads: CAISESPQPQHF. In DNA, the CDR3 is TGTGCCATCAGTGAGTCCCCCCAGCCCCAGCATTTT.

The chain carries TRBV19 and TRBJ1-5, with D possibly TRBD1 on 6 matching bases. The germline V gene encodes CDR1 LNHDA and CDR2 SQIVND (reference sequence). The germline V and J ends were trimmed by 5 bases and 5 bases, with 13 bases remaining between them. CDR3 length: 14 residues. CDR3 sequence (DNA): TGTGCCAGTAGTGGGGGGGGCACGTATCAGCCCCAGCATTTT. Protein sequence: CASSGGGTYQPQHF.

The J gene is TRBJ1-5, the V gene TRBV10-2; 7 nucleotides line up with TRBD1. CDR3 size: 13 residues. Germline V lookup: CDR1 WSHSY, CDR2 SAAADI. The J segment lost 7 bases and the V segment lost 6 bases, leaving 6 bases of the junction unmatched. The CDR3 sequence: CASSQGEGQPQHF. The CDR3, as DNA: TGCGCCAGCAGCCAGGGGGAAGGGCAGCCCCAGCATTTT.

The sample holds a few counts of this clone. The rearrangement joins TRBV15 to TRBJ1-2; no firm D call. This CDR3 is 12 amino acids long. Per the germline V gene, CDR1 is LNHNV and CDR2 is YYDKDF (reference sequence). The ends were cut back, 0 bases at V and 7 bases at J, with 6 bases in the middle. The CDR3 DNA follows: TGTGCCACCAGCAGAGATATGAGTGGCTACACCTTC. This codes for CATSRDMSGYTF.

The V and J genes are TRBV2 and TRBJ1-5; 7 nucleotides align to TRBD1. V dropped 4 bases and J dropped 7; count of bases not matched to a gene: 4. In germline, CDR1 is SNHLY, CDR2 FYNNEI. The CDR3 consists of 13 residues. The CDR3 loop reads CASSGTGTQPQHF. The CDR3 DNA is TGTGCCAGCAGTGGGACAGGTACCCAGCCCCAGCATTTT.

The chain uses TRBV25-1 and TRBJ1-5, with 9 bases fitting TRBD1. With V trimmed by 2 bases and J by 4 bases, 3 bases remained unmatched. CDR3 size: 15 residues. Germline-derived CDR1 and CDR2 are MGHDK and SYGVNS. CDR3 in amino acids: CASSEPGTGNQPQHF. CDR3 in DNA: TGTGCCAGCAGTGAACCCGGGACAGGGAATCAGCCCCAGCATTTT.

This rearrangement joins TRBV7-2 to TRBJ1-2, with no clear D. V gave up 5 bases and J gave up 4 bases, with 11 bases separating them. CDR1 SGHTA and CDR2 FQGNSA come from the germline V gene. This CDR3 is built from 13 residues. The CDR3 protein is CASSIREGYGYTF. In DNA form, the CDR3 reads TGTGCCAGCAGCATTCGGGAGGGCTATGGCTACACCTTC.

This chain connects TRBV29-1 to TRBJ1-1; D unclear. Germline V gene sequence: CDR1 SQVTM, CDR2 ANQGSEA. The CDR3 extends over 14 amino acids. Trimming removed 0 bases from V and 1 base from J, with 9 bases in between. CDR3 sequence: CSVEDRTRNTEAFF. The DNA for the CDR3 is TGCAGCGTTGAAGATCGAACCAGGAACACTGAAGCTTTCTTT.

The rearrangement uses TRBV7-8 and TRBJ2-7, with 7 positions matching TRBD1. The germline V gene has CDR1 SGHVS and CDR2 FQNEAQ. Trimming took 1 base from V and 3 from J; bases not matched to a gene: 6. The CDR3 length is 15 residues. The CDR3 DNA reads as TGTGCCAGCAGCTTAGAGAGGACAGGAAACTACGAGCAGTACTTC. Protein sequence: CASSLERTGNYEQYF.

The CDR3 sequence: CASSYLDRLDTQYF. The CDR3 coding sequence is TGTGCCAGCAGTTACCTGGACAGGTTGGATACGCAGTATTTT. The chain uses TRBV6-5 and TRBJ2-3; 7 bases fit TRBD1. V was pared by 2 bases and J by 6 bases, with 5 bases of the junction left unmatched. The germline V gene encodes CDR1 MNHEY and CDR2 SVGAGI. This CDR3 spans 14 amino acids.

J is TRBJ2-2 and V is TRBV18; D is ambiguous. V was cut by 3 bases and J by 7 bases, with 12 bases left in between. The CDR3 is 14 residues long. Germline V gene data show CDR1 as KGHSH and CDR2 as LQKENI. CDR3 coding DNA: TGTGCCAGCTCACCCCACAAAGACTTCGGGGAGCTGTTTTTT. Its protein product is CASSPHKDFGELFF. The full variable domain, its missing parts supplied by reference TRBV18 and TRBJ2-2, is NAGVMQNPRHLVRRRGQEARLRCSPMKGHSHVYWYRQLPEEGLKFMVYLQKENIIDESGMPKERFSAEFPKEGPSILRIQQVVRGDSAAYFCASSPHKDFGELFFGEGSRLTVL.

The CDR3 is CSVDPSGWNNEQFF. The CDR3 bases are TGCAGCGTTGATCCGAGCGGGTGGAACAATGAGCAGTTCTTC. The chain recombines TRBV29-1 with TRBJ2-1; D is perhaps TRBD2 (6 bases). Trimming left V 3 bases short and J 5 bases short, with 14 bases between. This CDR3 contains 14 residues. Germline CDR1 and CDR2: SQVTM and ANQGSEA.

CDR3 sequence reads: CASRGSGADNYGYTF. As DNA, the CDR3 is TGTGCCAGCAGGGGGTCGGGGGCAGACAACTATGGCTACACCTTC. The chain links TRBV28 to TRBJ1-2, with D perhaps TRBD1 (6 bases). V lost 6 bases, J lost 2 bases, and 16 bases lay in between. CDR3 length: 15 residues. Germline V CDR1 and CDR2: MDHEN, SYDVKM.

This chain joins TRBV18 and TRBJ1-2; 9 positions match TRBD1. CDR3 length: 17 residues. Germline V gives CDR1 KGHSH, CDR2 LQKENI. V lost 3 bases, J lost 6 bases, and 14 bases stayed unmatched. The CDR3 DNA sequence: TGTGCCAGCTCACCGGACCTACAGGGGGCGCGAGTTAATGGCTACACCTTC. Its translation is CASSPDLQGARVNGYTF. Looking up the rest from reference TRBV18 and TRBJ1-2 gives the full variable domain: NAGVMQNPRHLVRRRGQEARLRCSPMKGHSHVYWYRQLPEEGLKFMVYLQKENIIDESGMPKERFSAEFPKEGPSILRIQQVVRGDSAAYFCASSPDLQGARVNGYTFGSGTRLTVV.

J is TRBJ2-7 and V is TRBV5-1, with 7 bases matching TRBD1. This CDR3 contains 16 residues. Germline CDR1 is SGHRS and CDR2 is YFSETQ. Trimming took 0 bases from V and 5 from J; bases not matched to a gene: 11. The CDR3 region is CASSLDGAGGPHEQYF. The CDR3 DNA sequence: TGCGCCAGCAGCTTGGACGGTGCAGGGGGTCCCCACGAGCAGTACTTC. The full variable domain, rest sourced from reference TRBV5-1 and TRBJ2-7, is KAGVTQTPRYLIKTRGQQVTLSCSPISGHRSVSWYQQTPGQGLQFLFEYFSETQRNKGNFPGRFSGRQFSNSRSEMNVSTLELGDSALYLCASSLDGAGGPHEQYFGPGTRLTVT.

V usage is TRBV2 and J usage is TRBJ2-5; D is undetermined. Trimming removed 6 bases from V and 1 base from J, with 9 bases in between. The CDR3 runs to 13 residues. Per germline, CDR1 SNHLY and CDR2 FYNNEI. The CDR3 DNA sequence: TGTGCCAGCAGCCCATTGGGCCAAGAGACCCAGTACTTC. This gives the protein CASSPLGQETQYF.

The chain links TRBV2 to TRBJ2-7; 11 bases line up with TRBD1. Germline CDR1 reads SNHLY; CDR2 reads FYNNEI. CDR3 length: 16 residues. After removal of 6 bases from V and 3 bases from J, the junction contained 10 bases not matched to a gene. This CDR3 reads CASRGGPGTGGYEQYF. As DNA, the CDR3 is TGTGCCAGCAGGGGGGGACCCGGGACAGGGGGCTACGAGCAGTACTTC.

This chain joins TRBV14 and TRBJ1-3; D gene uncertain. Germline CDR1 SGHDN, CDR2 FVKESK. V lost 5 bases, J lost 4 bases, and 9 bases lay in between. The CDR3 covers 13 residues. The CDR3 loop reads CASSVVGGNTIYF. CDR3 coding DNA: TGTGCCAGCAGCGTAGTTGGGGGAAACACCATATATTTT.

This clone was detected only once. The chain is built from TRBV28 and TRBJ2-2, with D unresolved. The CDR3 totals 13 residues. The V and J ends lost 5 bases and 3 bases respectively, with 7 bases between them. CDR1 is MDHEN and CDR2 is SYDVKM in the germline V gene. As DNA, the CDR3 is TGTGCCAGCAGTACCTCGGACACCGGGGAGCTGTTTTTT. Its protein product is CASSTSDTGELFF.

The DNA of the CDR3 is TGCAGCGACCGACTAGCGGGACCCTACGAGCAGTACTTC. Translation: CSDRLAGPYEQYF. The rearrangement links TRBV29-1 to TRBJ2-7; the match to TRBD2 covers 11 bases. V dropped 7 bases and J dropped 2; count of bases not matched to a gene: 4. This CDR3 region has 13 residues. Germline V CDR1 and CDR2: SQVTM, ANQGSEA.

The rearrangement uses TRBV28 and TRBJ2-1, with TRBD2 identical over 16 bases. The CDR3 consists of 15 residues. Per the germline V gene, CDR1 is MDHEN and CDR2 is SYDVKM. With 5 bases clipped from V and 8 bases from J, the junction kept 3 bases outside the gene matches. For the CDR3, the DNA is TGTGCCAGCAGTCAGGGGACTAGCGGGAGGGATGAGCAGTTCTTC. As protein: CASSQGTSGRDEQFF.

This chain connects TRBV29-1 to TRBJ2-5; 13 bases agree with TRBD2. This CDR3 comprises 15 residues. The germline V gene encodes CDR1 SQVTM and CDR2 ANQGSEA. The V segment lost 6 bases and the J segment 1 base; nucleotides outside the gene matches: 5. The CDR3, as DNA: TGCAGCGTAGACGGACTAGCGGGAGCCCAAGAGACCCAGTACTTC. This encodes CSVDGLAGAQETQYF. The entire variable domain, with the rest obtained from reference TRBV29-1 and TRBJ2-5, is as follows: SAVISQKPSRDICQRGTSLTIQCQVDSQVTMMFWYRQQPGQSLTLIATANQGSEATYESGFVIDKFPISRPNLTFSTLTVSNMSPEDSSIYLCSVDGLAGAQETQYFGPGTRLLVL.

The chain is built from TRBV30 and TRBJ2-2, with D uncertain. The V and J ends lost 5 bases and 4 bases respectively, with 5 bases between them. The CDR3 covers 11 residues. CDR1 is GTSNPN, CDR2 SVGIG, per germline (reference sequence). Here the CDR3 reads CAWWVTGELFF. The CDR3 nucleotides are TGTGCCTGGTGGGTCACCGGGGAGCTGTTTTTT.

The J gene is TRBJ2-2, the V gene TRBV4-2, with 8 bases matching TRBD2. The junction had 14 bases not matched to a gene; V was cut back by 3 bases and J by 8 bases. The CDR3 covers 17 residues. From germline, CDR1 is LGHNA and CDR2 YNFKEQ. The CDR3 here is CASSQLRSGSGWGELFF. The CDR3 DNA is TGTGCCAGCAGCCAGCTAAGAAGCGGGAGCGGGTGGGGGGAGCTGTTTTTT.